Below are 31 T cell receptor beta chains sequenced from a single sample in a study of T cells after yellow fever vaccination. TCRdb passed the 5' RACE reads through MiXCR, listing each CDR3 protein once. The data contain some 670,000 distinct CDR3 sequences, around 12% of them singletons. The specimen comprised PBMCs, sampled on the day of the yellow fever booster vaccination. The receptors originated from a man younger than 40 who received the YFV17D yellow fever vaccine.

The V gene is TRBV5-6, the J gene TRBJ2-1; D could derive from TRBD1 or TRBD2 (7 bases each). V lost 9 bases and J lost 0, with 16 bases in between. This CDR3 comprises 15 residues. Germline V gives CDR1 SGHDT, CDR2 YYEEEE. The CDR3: CATVPGGGSYNEQFF. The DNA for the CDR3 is TGTGCCACAGTTCCAGGGGGGGGCTCCTACAATGAGCAGTTCTTC.

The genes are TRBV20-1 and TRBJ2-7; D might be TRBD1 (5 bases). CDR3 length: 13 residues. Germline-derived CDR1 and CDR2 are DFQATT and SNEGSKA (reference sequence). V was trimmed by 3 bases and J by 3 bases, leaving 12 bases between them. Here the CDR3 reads CSASVRQNYEQYF. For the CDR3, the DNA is TGCAGTGCTAGCGTCCGACAGAACTACGAGCAGTACTTC.

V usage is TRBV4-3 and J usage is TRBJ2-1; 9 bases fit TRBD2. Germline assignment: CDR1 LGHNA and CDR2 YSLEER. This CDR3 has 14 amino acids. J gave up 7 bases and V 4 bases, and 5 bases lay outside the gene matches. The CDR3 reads CASSPGTSPNEQFF. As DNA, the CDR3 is TGCGCCAGCAGCCCAGGGACTAGCCCTAATGAGCAGTTCTTC.

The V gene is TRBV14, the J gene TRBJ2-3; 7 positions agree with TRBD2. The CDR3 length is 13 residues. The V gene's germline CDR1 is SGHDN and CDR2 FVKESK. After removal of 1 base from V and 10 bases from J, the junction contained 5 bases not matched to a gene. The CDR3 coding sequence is TGTGCCAGCAGCCAAGTACGGGGGGAAGCGCAGTATTTT. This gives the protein CASSQVRGEAQYF.

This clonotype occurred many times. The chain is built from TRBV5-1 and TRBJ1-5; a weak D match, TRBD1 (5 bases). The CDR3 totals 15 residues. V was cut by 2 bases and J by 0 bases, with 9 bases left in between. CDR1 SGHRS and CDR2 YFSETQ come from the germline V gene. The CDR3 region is CASSFGGGSNQPQHF. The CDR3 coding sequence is TGCGCCAGCAGCTTTGGGGGGGGTAGCAATCAGCCCCAGCATTTT.

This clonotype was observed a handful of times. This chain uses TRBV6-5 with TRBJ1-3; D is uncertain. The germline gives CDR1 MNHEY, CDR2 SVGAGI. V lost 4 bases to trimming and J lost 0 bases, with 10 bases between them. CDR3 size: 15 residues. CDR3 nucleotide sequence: TGTGCCAGCAGTTTATATGGTCTCTCTGGAAACACCATATATTTT. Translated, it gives CASSLYGLSGNTIYF.

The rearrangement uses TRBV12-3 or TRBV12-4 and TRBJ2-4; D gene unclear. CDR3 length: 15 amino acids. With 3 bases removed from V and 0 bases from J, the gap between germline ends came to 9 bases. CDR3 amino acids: CASSFGQSAKNIQYF. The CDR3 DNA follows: TGTGCCAGCAGTTTTGGGCAGTCAGCCAAAAACATTCAGTACTTC.

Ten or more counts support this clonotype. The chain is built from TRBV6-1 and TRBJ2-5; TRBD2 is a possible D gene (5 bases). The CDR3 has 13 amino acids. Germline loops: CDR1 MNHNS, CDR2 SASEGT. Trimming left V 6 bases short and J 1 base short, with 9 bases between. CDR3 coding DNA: TGTGCCAGCAGCCTGGACTTCCAAGAGACCCAGTACTTC. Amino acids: CASSLDFQETQYF.

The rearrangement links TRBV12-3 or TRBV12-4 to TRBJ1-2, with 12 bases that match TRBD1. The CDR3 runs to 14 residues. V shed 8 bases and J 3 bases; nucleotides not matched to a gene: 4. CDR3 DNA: TGTGCCAGCGCAGGGACAGGGGGCGACTATGGCTACACCTTC. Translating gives CASAGTGGDYGYTF.

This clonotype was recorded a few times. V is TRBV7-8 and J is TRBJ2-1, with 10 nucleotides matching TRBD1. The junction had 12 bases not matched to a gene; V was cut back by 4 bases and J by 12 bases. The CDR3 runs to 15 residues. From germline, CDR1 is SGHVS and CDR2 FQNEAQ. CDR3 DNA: TGTGCCAGCAGCTCCTTCGGCGGGACAGGGGAGGGGCAGTTCTTC. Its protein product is CASSSFGGTGEGQFF.

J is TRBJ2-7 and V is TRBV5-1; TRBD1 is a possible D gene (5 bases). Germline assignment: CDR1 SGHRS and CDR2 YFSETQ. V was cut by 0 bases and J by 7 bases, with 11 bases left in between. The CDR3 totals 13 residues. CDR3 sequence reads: CASSLVQGGEQYF. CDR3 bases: TGCGCCAGCAGCTTGGTTCAGGGTGGGGAGCAGTACTTC.

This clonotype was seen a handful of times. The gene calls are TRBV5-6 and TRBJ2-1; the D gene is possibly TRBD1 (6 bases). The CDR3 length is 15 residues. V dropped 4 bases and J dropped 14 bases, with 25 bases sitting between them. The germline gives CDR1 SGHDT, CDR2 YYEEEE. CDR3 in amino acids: CASSTMVVGAMREFF. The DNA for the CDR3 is TGTGCCAGCAGCACCATGGTCGTGGGGGCAATGAGGGAGTTCTTC.

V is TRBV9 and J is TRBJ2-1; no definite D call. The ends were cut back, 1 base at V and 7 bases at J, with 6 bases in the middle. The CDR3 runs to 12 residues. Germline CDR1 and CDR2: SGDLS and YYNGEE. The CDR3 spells CASSVNFNEQFF. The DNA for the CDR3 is TGTGCCAGCAGCGTAAATTTTAATGAGCAGTTCTTC.

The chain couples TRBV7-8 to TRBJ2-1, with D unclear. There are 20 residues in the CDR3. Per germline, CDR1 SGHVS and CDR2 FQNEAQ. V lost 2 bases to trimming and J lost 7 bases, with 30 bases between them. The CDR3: CASSLYPTSYGSKKGNEQFF. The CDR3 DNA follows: TGTGCCAGCAGCTTATATCCGACCTCTTATGGGTCAAAGAAAGGGAATGAGCAGTTCTTC.

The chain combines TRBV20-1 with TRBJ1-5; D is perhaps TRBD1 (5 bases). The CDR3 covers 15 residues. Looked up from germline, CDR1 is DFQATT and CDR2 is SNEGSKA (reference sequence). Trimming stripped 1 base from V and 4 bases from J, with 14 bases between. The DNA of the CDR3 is TGCAGTGCTAGAGTCGGGGCAGACCGTAATCAGCCCCAGCATTTT. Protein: CSARVGADRNQPQHF.

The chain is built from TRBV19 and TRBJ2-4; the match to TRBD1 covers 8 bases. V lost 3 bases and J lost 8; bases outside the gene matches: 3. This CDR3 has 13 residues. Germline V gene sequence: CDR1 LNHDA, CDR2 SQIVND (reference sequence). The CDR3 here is CASSMTGEDIQYF. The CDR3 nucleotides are TGTGCCAGTAGTATGACAGGGGAAGACATTCAGTACTTC.

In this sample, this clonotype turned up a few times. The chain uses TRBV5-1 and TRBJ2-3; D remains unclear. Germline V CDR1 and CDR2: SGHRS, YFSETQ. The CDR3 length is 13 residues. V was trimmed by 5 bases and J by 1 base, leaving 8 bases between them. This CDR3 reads CASRKERTDTQYF. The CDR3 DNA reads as TGCGCCAGCAGAAAGGAACGCACAGATACGCAGTATTTT.

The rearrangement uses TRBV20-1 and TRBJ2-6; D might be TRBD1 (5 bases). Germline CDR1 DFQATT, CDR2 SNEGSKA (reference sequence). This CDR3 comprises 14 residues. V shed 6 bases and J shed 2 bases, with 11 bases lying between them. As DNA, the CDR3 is TGCAGTGCAAGACAGTTTGCTGGGGCCAACGTCCTGACTTTC. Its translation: CSARQFAGANVLTF.

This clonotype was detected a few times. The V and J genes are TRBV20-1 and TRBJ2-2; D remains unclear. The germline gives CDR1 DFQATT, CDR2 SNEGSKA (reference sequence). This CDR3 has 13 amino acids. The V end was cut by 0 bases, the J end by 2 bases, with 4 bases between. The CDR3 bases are TGCAGTGCTAGAGATGTTAACACCGGGGAGCTGTTTTTT. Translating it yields CSARDVNTGELFF.

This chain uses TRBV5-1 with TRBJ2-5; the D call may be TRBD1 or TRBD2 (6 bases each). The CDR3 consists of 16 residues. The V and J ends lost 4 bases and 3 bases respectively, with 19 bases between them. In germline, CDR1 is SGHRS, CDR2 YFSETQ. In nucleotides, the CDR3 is TGCGCCAGCAGCCCCGAGGGGGGACGGAGGGAAGAGACCCAGTACTTC. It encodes CASSPEGGRREETQYF.

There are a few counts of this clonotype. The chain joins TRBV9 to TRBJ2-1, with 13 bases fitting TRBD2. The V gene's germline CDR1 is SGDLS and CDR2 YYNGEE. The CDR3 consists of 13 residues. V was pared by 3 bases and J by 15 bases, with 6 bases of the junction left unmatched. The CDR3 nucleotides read TGTGCCAGCAGCGGGGGGACTAGCGGGATCCCGTTCTTC. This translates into CASSGGTSGIPFF.

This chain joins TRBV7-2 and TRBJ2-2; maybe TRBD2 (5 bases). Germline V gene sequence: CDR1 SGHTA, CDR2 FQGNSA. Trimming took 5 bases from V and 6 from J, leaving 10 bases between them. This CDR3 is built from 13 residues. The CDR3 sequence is CASSPQRAGELFF. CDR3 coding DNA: TGTGCCAGCAGCCCACAGAGGGCCGGGGAGCTGTTTTTT.

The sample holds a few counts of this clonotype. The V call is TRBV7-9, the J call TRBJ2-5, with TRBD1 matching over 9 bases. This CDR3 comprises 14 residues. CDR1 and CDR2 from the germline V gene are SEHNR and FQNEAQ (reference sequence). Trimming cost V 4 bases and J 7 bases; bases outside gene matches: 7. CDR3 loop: CASSSHRGRGTQYF. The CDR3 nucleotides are TGTGCCAGCAGCTCCCACAGGGGGCGTGGGACCCAGTACTTC.

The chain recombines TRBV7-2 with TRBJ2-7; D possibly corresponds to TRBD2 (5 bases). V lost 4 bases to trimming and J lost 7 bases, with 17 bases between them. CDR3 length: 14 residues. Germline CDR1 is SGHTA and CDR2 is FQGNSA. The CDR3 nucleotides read TGTGCCAGCAGCTGGCTCGGACTCCCCGTAGAGCAGTACTTC. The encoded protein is CASSWLGLPVEQYF.

CDR3 sequence: CSVERRGRDYMGQFF. CDR3 sequence (DNA): TGCAGCGTTGAACGACGGGGGAGAGATTATATGGGGCAGTTCTTC. This chain connects TRBV29-1 to TRBJ2-1, with TRBD2 as a possible D gene (6 bases). The CDR3 loop spans 15 amino acids. Trimming cost V 2 bases and J 12 bases, with 23 bases left between them. Germline V CDR1 and CDR2: SQVTM, ANQGSEA.

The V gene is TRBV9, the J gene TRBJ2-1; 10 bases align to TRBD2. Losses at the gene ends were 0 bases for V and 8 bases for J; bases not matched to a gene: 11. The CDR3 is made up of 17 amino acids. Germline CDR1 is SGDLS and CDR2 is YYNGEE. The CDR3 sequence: CASSVDSGASGRDEQFF. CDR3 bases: TGTGCCAGCAGCGTAGATTCCGGGGCTAGCGGGAGAGATGAGCAGTTCTTC.

The CDR3 nucleotides are TGTGCCAGTAGTATACGCAGGCCGATGAACACTGAAGCTTTCTTT. It translates to CASSIRRPMNTEAFF. J is TRBJ1-1 and V is TRBV19; no clear D gene. The germline V gene encodes CDR1 LNHDA and CDR2 SQIVND (reference sequence). V shed 2 bases and J shed 0 bases, with 10 bases lying between them. The CDR3 spans 15 residues.

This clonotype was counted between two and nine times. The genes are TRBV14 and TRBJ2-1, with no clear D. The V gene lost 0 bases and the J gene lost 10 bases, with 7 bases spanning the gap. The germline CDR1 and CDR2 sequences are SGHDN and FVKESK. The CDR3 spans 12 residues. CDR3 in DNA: TGTGCCAGCAGCCAAGAATACGGGGAGCAGTTCTTC. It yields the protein CASSQEYGEQFF.

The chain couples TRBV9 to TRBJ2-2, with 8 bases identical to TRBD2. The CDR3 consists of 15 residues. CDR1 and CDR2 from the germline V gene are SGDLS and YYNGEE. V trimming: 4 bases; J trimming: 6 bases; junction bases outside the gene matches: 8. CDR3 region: CASSSSGSRPGELFF. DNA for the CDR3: TGTGCCAGCAGCTCAAGCGGGAGTAGGCCCGGGGAGCTGTTTTTT.

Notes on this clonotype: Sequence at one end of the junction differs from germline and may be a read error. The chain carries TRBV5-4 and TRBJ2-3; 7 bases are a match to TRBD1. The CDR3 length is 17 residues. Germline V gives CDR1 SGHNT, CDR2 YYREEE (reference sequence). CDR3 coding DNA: TGTACCAGCAGCTTGCTGCAGGTCGGGACAGCGATAGATACGCAGTATTTT. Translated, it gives CTSSLLQVGTAIDTQYF.

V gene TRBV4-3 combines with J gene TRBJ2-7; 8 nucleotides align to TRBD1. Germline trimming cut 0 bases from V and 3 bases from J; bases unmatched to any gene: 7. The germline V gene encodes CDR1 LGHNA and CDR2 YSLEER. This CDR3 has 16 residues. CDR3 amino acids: CASSQDWTGPDYEQYF. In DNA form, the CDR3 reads TGCGCCAGCAGCCAAGACTGGACAGGGCCGGACTACGAGCAGTACTTC.